This note documents a single T cell receptor beta chain sequence. Its antigen has not been determined. It has no much larger one-base neighbor in the sample; base qualities were not kept. This sample is part of a study of glioma-infiltrating T cells after dendritic cell vaccination (dated by TCRdb to 2016 to 2017). For context, the study as a whole: Of the roughly 15 glioblastoma patients in the cohort, all drawn from Phase I and II dendritic cell vaccination trials, 9 were newly diagnosed and 6 had recurrent disease. The vaccine was prepared from monocyte-derived dendritic cells that were cultured for roughly 7 days with IL-4 and GM-CSF and then pulsed overnight with autologous tumor lysate. Patients received autologous tumor lysate-pulsed dendritic cell vaccination between about 2002 and 2013. Each patient got three intradermal injections of the dendritic cell vaccine, spaced at biweekly intervals, in the arm below the axilla. TCR sequencing metrics, including TIL content and tumor-blood repertoire overlap, were correlated with survival after dendritic cell vaccination. Tumor-infiltrating lymphocyte content was quantified and tumor and blood repertoires were compared in dendritic cell-vaccinated glioblastoma patients by deep sequencing of TCR beta CDR3 regions. On the study overall, not on this receptor specifically: The response model built on TCR overlap across three groups was characterized as speculative, with prospective validation still needed. After dendritic cell vaccination, a higher estimated pretreatment TIL content predicted longer time to progression and longer overall survival. The cohort was small and heterogeneous, with few patients having full blood and tumor sets and even fewer initial-recurrent tumor pairs. No direct relationship between TCR clonality and survival was found, suggesting that a diverse polyclonal response may matter.

The time point label, read with the paper, signifies: after dendritic cell vaccination, including at tumor progression/relapse. Patients were selected for having adequate residual fresh-frozen tumor tissue and more than two years of available survival data. None of the glioblastoma patients carried an isocitrate dehydrogenase mutation, although molecular status otherwise varied. PBMC were collected before vaccination, two weeks after the third vaccination, and at tumor progression if tumor progression occurred. Genomic DNA was extracted with the Qiagen DNeasy Blood extraction Kit. TCRB CDR3 regions were amplified from roughly 1.8 ug genomic DNA, or all available DNA if less, using the immunoSEQ assay. The multiplex PCR relied on 60 forward primers for TCR V beta segments and 13 reverse primers for J beta segments. Synthetic control templates were spiked into each sample at limiting dilution to estimate reads per starting template. Sequencing produced 87 bp reads on the Illumina HiSeq System. Regarding the original processing steps: PCR and sequencing errors were removed by a nearest neighbor algorithm that merged closely related sequences. TCR overlap was defined as the percentage of unique tumor TCR beta sequences that were also present in the same patient's peripheral blood. Held by TCRdb, this immuneACCESS table contains in-frame sequences only and omits some clones. Under half of the omission traces to an unresolved V gene where checked; the cause of the rest is unknown. V, J and clone size derive from that table, while D and trimming were established from the DNA sequence. Counted in this sample were 50,000 to 55,000 clones; around 89% of them appeared once. The top ten clones comprise less than 6.5% of the sample.

According to the germline V gene, CDR1 reads MDHEN and CDR2 reads SYDVKM. Including the terminal cysteine and phenylalanine, the CDR3 comprises 16 residues. Only the CDR3 portion is preserved as DNA: 48 bases, with reading frame beginning at the first base. Trimming leaves V shorter by 6 bases and J shorter by 5 bases, with the junction holding 10 bases beyond the gene matches. The sequence derives from a human donor with glioblastoma. The rearranged chain carries TRBV28 and TRBJ2-5, and TRBD2 aligns with 12 junction nucleotides. Source: blood, taken after dendritic cell vaccination. DNA sequence: TGTGCCAGCAGACTAGCGGGAGGAGGAGGGGGGGAGACCCAGTACTTC. Translated, it reads CASRLAGGGGGETQYF.